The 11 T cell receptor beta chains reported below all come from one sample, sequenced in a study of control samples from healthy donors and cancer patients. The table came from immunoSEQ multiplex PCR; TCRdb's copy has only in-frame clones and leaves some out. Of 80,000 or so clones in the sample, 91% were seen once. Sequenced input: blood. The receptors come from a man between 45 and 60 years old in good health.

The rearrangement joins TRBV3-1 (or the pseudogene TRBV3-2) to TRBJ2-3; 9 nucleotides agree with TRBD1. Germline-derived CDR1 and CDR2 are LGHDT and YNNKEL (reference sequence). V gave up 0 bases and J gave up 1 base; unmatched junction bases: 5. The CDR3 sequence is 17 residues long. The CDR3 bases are TGTGCCAGCAGCCAAGATAAGAGGACAGGGGGCACAGATACGCAGTATTTT. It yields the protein CASSQDKRTGGTDTQYF.

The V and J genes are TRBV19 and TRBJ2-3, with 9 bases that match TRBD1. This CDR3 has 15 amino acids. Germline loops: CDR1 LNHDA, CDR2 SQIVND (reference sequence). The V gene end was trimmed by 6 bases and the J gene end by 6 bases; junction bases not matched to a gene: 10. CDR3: CASRKRGQGSDTQYF. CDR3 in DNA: TGTGCCAGTAGGAAAAGGGGACAGGGATCCGATACGCAGTATTTT. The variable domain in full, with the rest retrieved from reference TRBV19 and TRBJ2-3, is DGGITQSPKYLFRKEGQNVTLSCEQNLNHDAMYWYRQDPGQGLRLIYYSQIVNDFQKGDIAEGYSVSREKKESFPLTVTSAQKNPTAFYLCASRKRGQGSDTQYFGPGTRLTVL.

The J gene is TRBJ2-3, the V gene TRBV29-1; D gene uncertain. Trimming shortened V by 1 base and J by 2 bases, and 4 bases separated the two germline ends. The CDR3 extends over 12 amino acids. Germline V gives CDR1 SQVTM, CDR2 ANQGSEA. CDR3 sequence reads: CSVEANTDTQYF. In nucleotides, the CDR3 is TGCAGCGTTGAAGCCAACACAGATACGCAGTATTTT.

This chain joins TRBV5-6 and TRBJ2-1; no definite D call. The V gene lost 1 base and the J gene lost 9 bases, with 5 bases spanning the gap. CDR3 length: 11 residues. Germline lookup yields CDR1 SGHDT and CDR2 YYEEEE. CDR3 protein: CASSLYGEQFF. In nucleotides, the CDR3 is TGTGCCAGCAGCTTGTACGGTGAGCAGTTCTTC. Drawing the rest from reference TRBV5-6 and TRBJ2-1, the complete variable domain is DAGVTQSPTHLIKTRGQQVTLRCSPKSGHDTVSWYQQALGQGPQFIFQYYEEEERQRGNFPDRFSGHQFPNYSSELNVNALLLGDSALYLCASSLYGEQFFGPGTRLTVL.

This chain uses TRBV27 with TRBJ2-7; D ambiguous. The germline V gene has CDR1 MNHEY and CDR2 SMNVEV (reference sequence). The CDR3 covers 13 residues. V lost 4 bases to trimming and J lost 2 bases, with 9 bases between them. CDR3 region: CASSSRSTYEQYF. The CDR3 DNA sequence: TGTGCCAGCAGTTCTCGGTCTACCTACGAGCAGTACTTC.

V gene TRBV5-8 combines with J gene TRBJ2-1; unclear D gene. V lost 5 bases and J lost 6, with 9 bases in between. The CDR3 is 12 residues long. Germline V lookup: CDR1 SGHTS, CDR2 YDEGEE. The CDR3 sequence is CASRLDVNEQFF. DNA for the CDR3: TGTGCCAGCAGACTCGATGTCAATGAGCAGTTCTTC. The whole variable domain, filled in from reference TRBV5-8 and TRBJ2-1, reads EAGVTQSPTHLIKTRGQQATLRCSPISGHTSVYWYQQALGLGLQFLLWYDEGEERNRGNFPPRFSGRQFPNYSSELNVNALELEDSALYLCASRLDVNEQFFGPGTRLTVL.

The CDR3 bases are TGCGCCAGCAGCTTGCCCCCGGGTACCCAGTACTTC. Translated, it gives CASSLPPGTQYF. The genes are TRBV5-1 and TRBJ2-5; D is unclear. Deletions cut 1 base from V and 8 bases from J, with 9 bases between. CDR3 length: 12 amino acids. CDR1 and CDR2 (germline): SGHRS, YFSETQ.

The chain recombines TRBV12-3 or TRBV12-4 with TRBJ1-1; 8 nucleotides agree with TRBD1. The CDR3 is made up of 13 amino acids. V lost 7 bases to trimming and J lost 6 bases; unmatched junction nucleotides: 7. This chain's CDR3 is CASTPGQGAEAFF. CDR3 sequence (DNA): TGTGCCAGCACCCCTGGACAGGGCGCTGAAGCTTTCTTT.

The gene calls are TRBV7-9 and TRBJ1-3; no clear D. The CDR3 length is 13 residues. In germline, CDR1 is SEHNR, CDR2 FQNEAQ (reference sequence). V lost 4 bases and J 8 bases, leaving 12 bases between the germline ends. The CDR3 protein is CASSSDGRYTIYF. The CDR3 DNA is TGTGCCAGCAGCTCGGACGGCCGTTACACCATATATTTT.

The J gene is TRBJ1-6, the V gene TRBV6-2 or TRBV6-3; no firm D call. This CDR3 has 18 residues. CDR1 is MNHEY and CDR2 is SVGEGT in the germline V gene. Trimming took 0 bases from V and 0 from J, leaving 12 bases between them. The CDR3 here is CASSYSLGGSSYNSPLHF. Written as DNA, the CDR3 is TGTGCCAGCAGTTACTCGCTCGGCGGGAGCTCCTATAATTCACCCCTCCACTTT.

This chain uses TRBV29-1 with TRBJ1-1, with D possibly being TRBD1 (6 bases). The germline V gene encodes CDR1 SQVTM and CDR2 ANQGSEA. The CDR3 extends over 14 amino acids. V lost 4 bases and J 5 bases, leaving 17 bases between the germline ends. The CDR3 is CSVAAGTSVTEAFF. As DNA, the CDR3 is TGCAGCGTTGCTGCCGGGACATCTGTGACTGAAGCTTTCTTT.